Below are 4 T cell receptor beta chains sequenced from a single sample in a study of OX40 agonist ivuxolimab in advanced cancers. The method was immunoSEQ multiplex PCR; TCRdb's version includes in-frame clones alone and lacks a portion of them. The sample has 70,000 to 95,000 clones, approximately 90% seen once. The sequencing here drew on CD4+ or CD8+ T cells sorted from blood, taken in a trial of the OX40 agonist ivuxolimab. The origin of the receptors is an adult with an advanced solid tumor such as melanoma, head and neck, liver or kidney cancer.

The chain has TRBV4-1 and TRBJ1-2; D remains unclear. V dropped 6 bases and J dropped 2 bases, with 10 bases sitting between them. This CDR3 has 13 amino acids. Germline CDR1 is MGHRA and CDR2 is YSYEKL. This chain's CDR3 is CASSLDGNYGYTF. CDR3 DNA sequence: TGCGCCAGCAGTCTTGACGGAAACTATGGCTACACCTTC.

This clone was detected only once. V and J are TRBV5-1 and TRBJ2-7; a weak D match, TRBD2 (5 bases). The CDR3 sequence is 11 residues long. V lost 3 bases to trimming and J lost 6 bases, with 7 bases between them. The germline CDR1 and CDR2 sequences are SGHRS and YFSETQ. The CDR3 protein is CASSWESEQYF. For the CDR3, the DNA is TGCGCCAGCAGCTGGGAGTCCGAGCAGTACTTC.

The chain combines TRBV11-2 with TRBJ2-7, with 7 bases that match TRBD1. V gave up 0 bases and J gave up 7 bases; unmatched junction bases: 12. The CDR3 extends over 16 amino acids. In germline, CDR1 is SGHAT, CDR2 FQNNGV. The CDR3, as DNA: TGTGCCAGCAGCTTAGAGATCAGACAGGGAATGAGGGAGCAGTACTTC. It translates to CASSLEIRQGMREQYF.

The rearrangement joins TRBV6-5 to TRBJ1-6, with D hard to call. Trimming shortened V by 5 bases and J by 6 bases, and 11 bases separated the two germline ends. CDR1 and CDR2 from the germline V gene are MNHEY and SVGAGI. There are 14 residues in the CDR3. CDR3 sequence: CASSGGVGNSPLHF. The DNA for the CDR3 is TGTGCCAGCAGTGGAGGTGTGGGTAATTCACCCCTCCACTTT.